This T cell receptor (beta chain) was obtained from a study of T cell clonotyping in hematopoietic cell transplantation. Study-level points and caveats: Few recipient clonotypes overlapped donors; over 95% were de novo at given depth. Without cell sorting, CD4 versus CD8 contributions remain unresolved. Recipient TCR diversity dropped after transplant; expanded clonotypes rose from day 30 to 180.

The CDR3 is made up of 14 amino acids. Germline CDR1 reads MNHNS; CDR2 reads SASEGT. J lost 4 bases, V lost 6 bases, and 6 bases had no gene match. Sequencing was performed with immunoSEQ multiplex PCR; in TCRdb, only in-frame clones are kept and a portion is missing. This sample has around 11,000 clones, with 75% to 90% found just once. This clone was observed a few times. The antigen is undetermined. Sequencing used PBMCs, obtained 180 days after allogeneic stem cell transplant. The chain is built from TRBV6-1 and TRBJ2-1, with TRBD2 identical over 7 bases. This clonotype was obtained from a male patient aged 60-70 years who had an allogeneic stem cell transplant from an unrelated donor, so the T cells may come from the graft donor. Some clones in this sample may be carry-over from other donors' samples. CDR3 nucleotides: TGTGCCAGCAGATCGTCGGGAGGTTACAATGAGCAGTTCTTC. This sequence encodes CASRSSGGYNEQFF.